The T cell receptor (beta chain) described here comes from a study of T cell changes during pregnancy in multiple sclerosis. The CDR3 is 14 residues long. Trimming pared 6 bases from V and 1 base from J, leaving 9 bases between. Germline V gene sequence: CDR1 SNHLY, CDR2 FYNNEI. Repertoires were generated with immunoSEQ multiplex PCR, while TCRdb's copy carries only in-frame clones and drops some. The sample shows tens of thousands of clones, 80% to 95% of them seen only once. The sequencing here drew on CD4+ T cells from peripheral blood mononuclear cells, taken in the second trimester of pregnancy. This TCR was sampled from a female donor with multiple sclerosis, enrolled in a pregnancy study. This chain uses TRBV2 with TRBJ1-4; perhaps TRBD1 as D (5 bases). The CDR3 spells CASRNGGTNEKLFF. The CDR3 DNA reads as TGTGCCAGCAGGAACGGGGGAACTAATGAAAAACTGTTTTTT.